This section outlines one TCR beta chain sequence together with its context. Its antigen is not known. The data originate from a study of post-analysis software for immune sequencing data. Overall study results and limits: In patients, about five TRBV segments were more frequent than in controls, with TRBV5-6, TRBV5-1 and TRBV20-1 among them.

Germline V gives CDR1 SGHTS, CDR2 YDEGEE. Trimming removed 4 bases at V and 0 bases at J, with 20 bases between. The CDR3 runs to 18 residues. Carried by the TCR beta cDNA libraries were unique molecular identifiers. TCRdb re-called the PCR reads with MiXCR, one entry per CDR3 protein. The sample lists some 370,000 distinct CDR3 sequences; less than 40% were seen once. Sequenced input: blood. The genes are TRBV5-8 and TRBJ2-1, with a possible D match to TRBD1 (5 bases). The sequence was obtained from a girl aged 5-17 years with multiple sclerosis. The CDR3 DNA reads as TGTGCCAGCAGCCCGTCTTCAGGGTTCAGAGACTCCTACAATGAGCAGTTCTTC. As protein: CASSPSSGFRDSYNEQFF.